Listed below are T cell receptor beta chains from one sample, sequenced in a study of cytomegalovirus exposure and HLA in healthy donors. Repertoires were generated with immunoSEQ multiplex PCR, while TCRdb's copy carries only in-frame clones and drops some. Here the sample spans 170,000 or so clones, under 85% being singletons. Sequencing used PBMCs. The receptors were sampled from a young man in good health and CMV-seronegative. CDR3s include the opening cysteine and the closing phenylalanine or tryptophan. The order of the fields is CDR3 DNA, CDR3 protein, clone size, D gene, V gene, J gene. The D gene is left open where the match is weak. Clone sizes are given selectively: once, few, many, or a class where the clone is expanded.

TGTGCCAGCAAACAACCCGGGACTAGCGGGGTCAATGAGCAGTTCTTC	CASKQPGTSGVNEQFF	.	TRBD2	TRBV6-6	TRBJ2-1
TGTGCCAGCAGTTCATCCGGGACTAGCGGGACGGTAGATACGCAGTATTTT	CASSSSGTSGTVDTQYF	.	TRBD2	TRBV27	TRBJ2-3
TGTGCCATCAGTGAAGGAGACTATCAGCCCCAGCATTTT	CAISEGDYQPQHF	.	.	TRBV10-3	TRBJ1-5
TGTGCCAGCTCACCACCCAGGGGAGGGGAGACCCAGTACTTC	CASSPPRGGETQYF	.	.	TRBV18	TRBJ2-5
TGCGCCAGCAGCTCAGGCGCACTAGCGGGAGGGCCGTCCACCGGGGAGCTGTTTTTT	CASSSGALAGGPSTGELFF	.	TRBD2	TRBV5-1	TRBJ2-2
TGTGCCACCAGCAGTGGACAGCCGCTCTCGTATAGCAATCAGCCCCAGCATTTT	CATSSGQPLSYSNQPQHF	.	.	TRBV15	TRBJ1-5
TGCGCCAGCAGCTTGGCCTCCTTTGCAACTAATGAAAAACTGTTTTTT	CASSLASFATNEKLFF	.	.	TRBV5-1	TRBJ1-4
TGTGCCAGCAGCTTTCCAAACACCGGGGAGCTGTTTTTT	CASSFPNTGELFF	.	.	TRBV7-3	TRBJ2-2
TGTGCCAGCAGCTCCCGGGAGGGAGGGCCGCAAGAGACCCAGTACTTC	CASSSREGGPQETQYF	.	TRBD2	TRBV7-9	TRBJ2-5
TGTGCCAGCAGCTTGGGGGCAGGGCAATACAACGAGCAGTACTTC	CASSLGAGQYNEQYF	few	.	TRBV5-4	TRBJ2-7
TGTGCCATCAGTCTAACCGGGGAGACCCAGTACTTC	CAISLTGETQYF	.	.	TRBV10-3	TRBJ2-5
TGTGCCAGCAGTCCCCCAGGGGCGGCCTCCTACAATGAGCAGTTCTTC	CASSPPGAASYNEQFF	.	.	TRBV28	TRBJ2-1
TGCGCCAGCAGTACGACAGGCACAGATACGCAGTATTTT	CASSTTGTDTQYF	.	.	TRBV10-1	TRBJ2-3
TGTGCCAGCAGTTCCAGGGGCCCAAACTATGGCTACACCTTC	CASSSRGPNYGYTF	.	.	TRBV2	TRBJ1-2
TGTGCCAGCTCACCACGGAGACAGGAATTCCAAGAGACCCAGTACTTC	CASSPRRQEFQETQYF	.	.	TRBV18	TRBJ2-5
TGCGCCAGCAGCCAAGATTACGGAGCGGGAGTTCTAGGGGAGCAGTTCTTC	CASSQDYGAGVLGEQFF	once	TRBD2	TRBV4-1	TRBJ2-1
TGTGCCACCAATACAGGTTCCACTGAAGCTTTCTTT	CATNTGSTEAFF	.	.	TRBV27	TRBJ1-1
TGTGCTAGTGGTCTTGCAGGGTTCTGGGGCAATCAGCCCCAGCATTTT	CASGLAGFWGNQPQHF	.	.	TRBV12-5	TRBJ1-5
TGCAGCGTTGAAGGTACGGGGGACTATGGCTACACCTTC	CSVEGTGDYGYTF	.	.	TRBV29-1	TRBJ1-2
TGTGCCAGCGGACGGACTAGAGCTTACGAGCAGTACTTC	CASGRTRAYEQYF	.	TRBD2	TRBV7-8	TRBJ2-7
TGTGCCAGCAGCTTGAGGATCTCCTACGAGCAGTACTTC	CASSLRISYEQYF	.	.	TRBV7-2	TRBJ2-7
TGCGCCAGCAGACAAACCAGGGCCTACTATGGCTACACCTTC	CASRQTRAYYGYTF	.	.	TRBV5-1	TRBJ1-2
TGTGCCAGCAGCCAGACAGGGTGGGATGGCTACACCTTC	CASSQTGWDGYTF	.	TRBD1	TRBV13	TRBJ1-2
TGCGCCAGCAGTCCAAATAGGGGACAGGGGTACAATGAGCAGTTCTTC	CASSPNRGQGYNEQFF	once	TRBD1	TRBV4-1	TRBJ2-1
TGTGCCACCACAGGACGGGACAGGAACTATGGCTACACCTTC	CATTGRDRNYGYTF	.	TRBD1	TRBV2	TRBJ1-2
TGTGCCAGCAGATCCACTAACACCGGGGAGCTGTTTTTT	CASRSTNTGELFF	.	.	TRBV6-5	TRBJ2-2
TGTGCCAGCAGTTTAGCCAGGGACATCTACGAGCAGTACTTC	CASSLARDIYEQYF	.	.	TRBV27	TRBJ2-7
TGTGCCAGTAGTCCCTCTCGAAGAGGAGAGACCCAGTACTTC	CASSPSRRGETQYF	.	.	TRBV19	TRBJ2-5
TGTGCCAGTAGTCTCTACGAAGCGGGAGGGATGTACGAGCAGTACTTC	CASSLYEAGGMYEQYF	.	TRBD2	TRBV19	TRBJ2-7
TGTGCCAGCAGCTTAACGTTCAGGGGTTCCCCTCTCAATGAGCAGTTCTTC	CASSLTFRGSPLNEQFF	.	.	TRBV5-6	TRBJ2-1
TGTGCCAGCAGCCCAGGTACGTCTCACGATCAGCCCCAGCATTTT	CASSPGTSHDQPQHF	.	.	TRBV7-9	TRBJ1-5
TGTGCCAGCAGCTTAGGGACAGACAACACTGAAGCTTTCTTT	CASSLGTDNTEAFF	once	.	TRBV7-6	TRBJ1-1
TGCGCCAGCAGCCAAGGGGACAGATCCTACGAGCAGTACTTC	CASSQGDRSYEQYF	.	TRBD1	TRBV4-1	TRBJ2-7
TGTGCCAGCTCACAAACTCGTATTTGGACTAAAAACACCGGGGAGCTGTTTTTT	CASSQTRIWTKNTGELFF	.	.	TRBV18	TRBJ2-2
TGTGCCAGTAGCAGCAGGAACAATGAGCAGTTCTTC	CASSSRNNEQFF	.	.	TRBV19	TRBJ2-1
TGCGCCAGCAGCTACATAAACCACGACGGAGATGAAAAACTGTTTTTT	CASSYINHDGDEKLFF	.	.	TRBV5-1	TRBJ1-4
TGTGCCAGCAGCTTAGCGCTCGACAGTATATATGGCTACACCTTC	CASSLALDSIYGYTF	.	.	TRBV7-2	TRBJ1-2
TGTGCCAGCAGCTTAGATGGACAGGGCATCTATGGCTACACCTTC	CASSLDGQGIYGYTF	.	TRBD1	TRBV7-2	TRBJ1-2
TGCGCCAGCAGGCAGACAGGGATCCATGAGCAGTTCTTC	CASRQTGIHEQFF	few	TRBD1	TRBV5-1	TRBJ2-1
TGCGCCAGCAGCTCCCACAGGGAGAGCAATCAGCCCCAGCATTTT	CASSSHRESNQPQHF	.	.	TRBV4-1	TRBJ1-5
TGTGCCAGCACCCCTAGCCCAGGATTTGGGCAGTACTTC	CASTPSPGFGQYF	few	.	TRBV6-6	TRBJ2-7
TGCGCCAGCAGCGCAAGACTAGCGGGAGGGCCGAACACCGGGGAGCTGTTTTTT	CASSARLAGGPNTGELFF	.	TRBD2	TRBV5-1	TRBJ2-2
TGTGCCACCAGCAGAGATTTGACAGTAGGTCAGCCCCAGCATTTT	CATSRDLTVGQPQHF	.	.	TRBV15	TRBJ1-5
TGTGCCAGCAGAGGGCCCACGACTAGCGGGAGATCCCCGCGGGCGTACGAGCAGTACTTC	CASRGPTTSGRSPRAYEQYF	.	TRBD2	TRBV28	TRBJ2-7
TGTGCCAGCAGCCTGGGACAGACTACTGGAAACACCATATATTTT	CASSLGQTTGNTIYF	.	TRBD1	TRBV6-1	TRBJ1-3
TGTGCCAGCAGCTTGTCACAGGGTCTATCCGAGCAGTACTTC	CASSLSQGLSEQYF	.	.	TRBV5-4	TRBJ2-7
TGCAGCGTGGTCCTTAGCGGGAGCCCCGGCAATGAGCAGTTCTTC	CSVVLSGSPGNEQFF	.	TRBD2	TRBV29-1	TRBJ2-1
TGTGCCAGCAGTGGCTTGGACAGGTCTACCTACGAGCAGTACTTC	CASSGLDRSTYEQYF	.	TRBD1	TRBV25-1	TRBJ2-7
TGCAGTGCCCTTAATGAAAAACTGTTTTTT	CSALNEKLFF	.	.	TRBV20-1	TRBJ1-4
TGTGCCAGTAGTTTTGGGACAGCCTACGAGCAGTACTTC	CASSFGTAYEQYF	.	TRBD1	TRBV19	TRBJ2-7
TGCAGCGGGGCCGGGACAGAGAACACCGGGGAGCTGTTTTTT	CSGAGTENTGELFF	.	TRBD1	TRBV29-1	TRBJ2-2
TGTGCCAGCAGCTTAGGTGGGGGGGCGGAGCAGTTCTTC	CASSLGGGAEQFF	.	.	TRBV7-3	TRBJ2-1
TGTGCCAGCAGTTCAGCGGGAGGTATAGTCGAGCAGTTCTTC	CASSSAGGIVEQFF	.	TRBD2	TRBV28	TRBJ2-1